The rows below give T cell receptor beta chains drawn from one sample of a study of blood T cell repertoires in COVID-19. Libraries were prepared by immunoSEQ multiplex PCR; TCRdb keeps only in-frame clonotypes and omits some of them. This table has about 250,000 clones, almost 85% appearing once. The sequenced material came from peripheral blood. These TCRs come from a man over 45 with COVID-19, enrolled during active disease. The CDR3 runs from the conserved cysteine through the conserved F or W. Each record gives: J gene, CDR3 length, clone size, D gene, V gene, CDR3 DNA, CDR3 protein. A D gene is named only where the DNA matches it firmly. Clone size is stated in some rows and not others, as once, few, many or a class when expanded.

J: TRBJ1-4; length: 11; size: .; D: .; V: TRBV5-4; DNA: TGTGCCAGCAGCGCTTCCACTGAGTGGTCTTTT; CDR3: CASSASTEWSF
J: TRBJ1-3; length: 18; size: .; D: .; V: TRBV3-1/TRBV3-2; DNA: TGTGCCAGCAGCCACCCAGAAGCTCCTGGGCCGTCCGGAAACACCATATATTTT; CDR3: CASSHPEAPGPSGNTIYF
J: TRBJ2-2; length: 16; size: .; D: .; V: TRBV14; DNA: TGTGCCAGCAGCCAAGCGTTGGGGAAGGGGCCCGGGGAGCTGTTTTTT; CDR3: CASSQALGKGPGELFF
J: TRBJ2-5; length: 18; size: .; D: TRBD1; V: TRBV10-3; DNA: TGTGCCATCAGCGCGCGCGTAACGGGGACAGTGTTACAAGAGACCCAGTACTTC; CDR3: CAISARVTGTVLQETQYF
J: TRBJ2-7; length: 13; size: .; D: TRBD1; V: TRBV30; DNA: TGTGCCTGGAACCTCGGGACAGGGGGCGAGCAGTACTTC; CDR3: CAWNLGTGGEQYF
J: TRBJ2-7; length: 14; size: .; D: .; V: TRBV5-1; DNA: TGCGCCAGCAGCATCCATCGGGGGTCCTACGAGCAGTACTTC; CDR3: CASSIHRGSYEQYF
J: TRBJ2-1; length: 16; size: .; D: .; V: TRBV25-1; DNA: TGTGCCAGCAGTGACACGGACAGAGGACCCTACAATGAGCAGTTCTTC; CDR3: CASSDTDRGPYNEQFF
J: TRBJ2-2; length: 14; size: .; D: .; V: TRBV2; DNA: TGTGCCAGCGGAGGTGACCAGAACACCGGGGAGCTGTTTTTT; CDR3: CASGGDQNTGELFF
J: TRBJ2-6; length: 16; size: .; D: TRBD1; V: TRBV11-1; DNA: TGTGCCAGCACCATTGGACAGGGAGCTGGGGCCAACGTCCTGACTTTC; CDR3: CASTIGQGAGANVLTF
J: TRBJ2-5; length: 15; size: .; D: TRBD1; V: TRBV6-4; DNA: TGTGCCAGCAGTCCGGGACAGCAGAGTACAGAGACCCAGTACTTC; CDR3: CASSPGQQSTETQYF
J: TRBJ1-1; length: 17; size: .; D: TRBD1; V: TRBV5-1; DNA: TGCGCCAGCAGCTCGTGGTTCAGACAGGGGAGGAACACTGAAGCTTTCTTT; CDR3: CASSSWFRQGRNTEAFF
J: TRBJ2-3; length: 16; size: .; D: .; V: TRBV7-9; DNA: TGTGCCAGCAGCACGGGCACAGGGTCCCACCCAGATACGCAGTATTTT; CDR3: CASSTGTGSHPDTQYF
J: TRBJ2-2; length: 14; size: .; D: .; V: TRBV6-5; DNA: TGTGCCAGCAGCCGGGATTACAACACCGGGGAGCTGTTTTTT; CDR3: CASSRDYNTGELFF
J: TRBJ2-7; length: 11; size: .; D: .; V: TRBV6-1; DNA: TGTGCCAGCAGTGAAGAACAGGGCAAGTACTTC; CDR3: CASSEEQGKYF
J: TRBJ1-1; length: 15; size: .; D: .; V: TRBV5-1; DNA: TGCGCCAGCAGCTTGGGGTCAGGGATGAACACTGAAGCTTTCTTT; CDR3: CASSLGSGMNTEAFF
J: TRBJ2-2; length: 16; size: .; D: .; V: TRBV7-9; DNA: TGTGCCAGCAGCCCGGCTAAGGGAGGTAACACCGGGGAGCTGTTTTTT; CDR3: CASSPAKGGNTGELFF
J: TRBJ2-7; length: 13; size: .; D: .; V: TRBV6-1; DNA: TGTGCCAGCAGTGAAGTGGCGGCGTTCGAGCAGTACTTC; CDR3: CASSEVAAFEQYF
J: TRBJ2-1; length: 18; size: .; D: TRBD2; V: TRBV4-1; DNA: TGCGCCAGCAGCCGAACGGTGGGCGGGGGGGCCGTTTACAATGAGCAGTTCTTC; CDR3: CASSRTVGGGAVYNEQFF
J: TRBJ2-7; length: 17; size: once; D: .; V: TRBV6-2/TRBV6-3; DNA: TGTGCCAGCAGTTACTCTTGGGGAGAGGTTAGGCCCTACGAGCAGTACTTC; CDR3: CASSYSWGEVRPYEQYF
J: TRBJ2-4; length: 17; size: .; D: .; V: TRBV21-1; DNA: TGTGCCAGCAGCAAAGCGCCAAGGAGGATCACCAAAAACATTCAGTACTTC; CDR3: CASSKAPRRITKNIQYF
J: TRBJ2-3; length: 13; size: few; D: .; V: TRBV7-9; DNA: TGTGCCAGCAGCTTAGCTGGAGGCGATACGCAGTATTTT; CDR3: CASSLAGGDTQYF
J: TRBJ2-1; length: 18; size: once; D: TRBD2; V: TRBV24-1; DNA: TGTGCCACCAGTGACCGAGGAGCGGGGGGGCCATCCTACAATGAGCAGTTCTTC; CDR3: CATSDRGAGGPSYNEQFF
J: TRBJ2-7; length: 11; size: few; D: .; V: TRBV20-1; DNA: TGCAGTGCCTCCCGGTTCTACGAGCAGTACTTC; CDR3: CSASRFYEQYF
J: TRBJ1-6; length: 15; size: .; D: .; V: TRBV7-2; DNA: TGTGCCAGCAGCTTAGGTTCCGGTAATAATTCACCCCTCCACTTT; CDR3: CASSLGSGNNSPLHF
J: TRBJ1-3; length: 15; size: .; D: .; V: TRBV2; DNA: TGTGCCAGCAGTGAAAGGGAGTACTCTGGAAACACCATATATTTT; CDR3: CASSEREYSGNTIYF
J: TRBJ1-2; length: 16; size: .; D: TRBD1; V: TRBV14; DNA: TGTGCCAGCAGCCAAGGCCGGACAGGGGGCAGCTATGGCTACACCTTC; CDR3: CASSQGRTGGSYGYTF
J: TRBJ2-2; length: 16; size: .; D: .; V: TRBV3-1/TRBV3-2; DNA: TGTGCCAGCAGACGGACCCCAGGGTCGTACACCGGGGAGCTGTTTTTT; CDR3: CASRRTPGSYTGELFF
J: TRBJ2-2; length: 17; size: once; D: .; V: TRBV4-1; DNA: TGCGCCAGCAGCCAAGGAGTACGAGGGGGGAACACCGGGGAGCTGTTTTTT; CDR3: CASSQGVRGGNTGELFF